The 16 T cell receptor beta chains given below trace back to one sample, sequenced in a study of cytotoxic CD8 clonotypes in ibrutinib-treated CLL. The data were produced by immunoSEQ multiplex PCR, yet TCRdb's version contains in-frame clones alone and is incomplete. The top ten clones hold just under 6.5% of a sample with a few hundred thousand clones, about 64% of them seen once. The sample in question was PBMCs, obtained after 36 months of ibrutinib treatment. The receptors stem from a human donor with chronic lymphocytic leukemia.

This chain links TRBV2 with TRBJ2-2; D unresolved. The CDR3 consists of 14 residues. The germline gives CDR1 SNHLY, CDR2 FYNNEI. V lost 6 bases to trimming and J lost 4 bases, with 12 bases between them. The CDR3 nucleotides read TGTGCCAGCAGGCCCAGGACGGCCACCGGGGAGCTGTTTTTT. Protein: CASRPRTATGELFF. Full variable domain (outside the CDR3, taken from reference TRBV2 and TRBJ2-2): EPEVTQTPSHQVTQMGQEVILRCVPISNHLYFYWYRQILGQKVEFLVSFYNNEISEKSEIFDDQFSVERPDGSNFTLKIRSTKLEDSAMYFCASRPRTATGELFFGEGSRLTVL.

This chain uses TRBV4-2 with TRBJ1-3, with 12 bases matching TRBD1. Germline loops: CDR1 LGHNA, CDR2 YNFKEQ. The CDR3 has 16 residues. The J segment lost 8 bases and the V segment lost 0 bases, leaving 5 bases of the junction unmatched. The CDR3 sequence is CASSQDRGQGADTIYF. The CDR3 bases are TGTGCCAGCAGCCAAGATAGGGGACAGGGGGCGGACACCATATATTTT.

This clone was observed a few times. The chain carries TRBV7-6 and TRBJ2-7; 7 bases align to TRBD1. The CDR3 sequence is 12 residues long. The V gene end was trimmed by 4 bases and the J gene end by 5 bases; junction bases not matched to a gene: 2. CDR1 SGHVS and CDR2 FNYEAQ come from the germline V gene. The CDR3, as DNA: TGTGCCAGCAGCTCGACAGGGAACGAGCAGTACTTC. Encoded protein: CASSSTGNEQYF.

This rearrangement joins TRBV19 to TRBJ1-2; the match to TRBD1 covers 7 bases. Trimming cost V 4 bases and J 7 bases; bases outside gene matches: 9. The length of the CDR3 is 14 residues. CDR1 and CDR2 (germline): LNHDA, SQIVND (reference sequence). The CDR3 spells CASSTRGTVGGYTF. The CDR3 DNA reads as TGTGCCAGTAGTACCCGGGGGACAGTCGGTGGCTACACCTTC. Combining the CDR3 with reference TRBV19 and TRBJ1-2 gives the whole variable domain DGGITQSPKYLFRKEGQNVTLSCEQNLNHDAMYWYRQDPGQGLRLIYYSQIVNDFQKGDIAEGYSVSREKKESFPLTVTSAQKNPTAFYLCASSTRGTVGGYTFGSGTRLTVV.

This clone occurred a few times. The chain is built from TRBV2 and TRBJ1-1; D call uncertain. Germline CDR1 and CDR2: SNHLY and FYNNEI. The germline V and J ends were trimmed by 6 bases and 0 bases, with 11 bases remaining between them. The CDR3 consists of 14 residues. The CDR3 region is CASSKGPMNTEAFF. For the CDR3, the DNA is TGTGCCAGCAGCAAAGGGCCCATGAACACTGAAGCTTTCTTT.

This clone was counted a few times. The rearrangement joins TRBV5-1 to TRBJ1-1; D gene unclear. Trimming left V 0 bases short and J 4 bases short, with 13 bases between. CDR3 length equals 15 residues. The germline gives CDR1 SGHRS, CDR2 YFSETQ. This CDR3 is CASSLAVGLSTEAFF. In nucleotides, the CDR3 is TGCGCCAGCAGCTTGGCCGTCGGACTGTCCACTGAAGCTTTCTTT.

The chain has TRBV7-2 and TRBJ2-5; 8 nucleotides align to TRBD2. The germline gives CDR1 SGHTA, CDR2 FQGNSA. The junction had 11 bases not matched to a gene; V was cut back by 4 bases and J by 4 bases. The CDR3 covers 16 residues. CDR3 residues: CASSSRDSGMGETQYF. The CDR3 region has the DNA TGTGCCAGCAGCTCAAGGGATAGCGGGATGGGAGAGACCCAGTACTTC.

This chain connects TRBV19 to TRBJ1-4; D is ambiguous. CDR3 length equals 15 residues. Germline V gives CDR1 LNHDA, CDR2 SQIVND (reference sequence). With 3 bases removed from V and 4 bases from J, the gap between germline ends came to 12 bases. CDR3 sequence (DNA): TGTGCCAGTAGTATTAGAAAAGATGGTAATGAAAAACTGTTTTTT. This gives the protein CASSIRKDGNEKLFF.

The chain uses TRBV15 and TRBJ2-5; D possibly matches TRBD1 or TRBD2 (6 bases each). With 3 bases removed from V and 5 bases from J, the gap between germline ends came to 16 bases. This CDR3 has 15 residues. Germline values: CDR1 LNHNV, CDR2 YYDKDF (reference sequence). This CDR3 is CATSRERGGIETQYF. Here the CDR3 DNA reads TGTGCCACCAGCAGGGAACGAGGGGGGATCGAGACCCAGTACTTC.

The rearrangement joins TRBV4-1 to TRBJ2-2, with TRBD2 as a possible D gene (6 bases). This CDR3 has 17 amino acids. CDR1 is MGHRA, CDR2 YSYEKL, per germline. Trimming took off 3 bases at V and 4 bases at J, with 18 bases between the two ends. This chain's CDR3 is CASSQEGQTRGTGELFF. The CDR3 DNA reads TGCGCCAGCAGCCAGGAGGGCCAAACTCGGGGCACCGGGGAGCTGTTTTTT.

This clone was counted a few times. This chain links TRBV7-8 with TRBJ2-5; D not resolved. V lost 2 bases and J lost 3, with 10 bases in between. Germline V gives CDR1 SGHVS, CDR2 FQNEAQ. The CDR3 sequence is 14 residues long. The chain's CDR3 is CASSLRRREETQYF. Here the CDR3 DNA reads TGTGCCAGCAGCTTACGAAGAAGGGAAGAGACCCAGTACTTC.

The chain joins TRBV4-2 to TRBJ1-6; a possible D gene is TRBD1 (6 bases). V lost 5 bases, J lost 4 bases, and 21 bases lay in between. Germline CDR1 reads LGHNA; CDR2 reads YNFKEQ. This CDR3 is 18 amino acids long. CDR3 residues: CASSSLRGGVKYNSPLHF. The CDR3 DNA reads as TGTGCCAGCAGCTCCCTCCGAGGGGGTGTTAAATATAATTCACCCCTCCACTTT.

This clone came up once. V gene TRBV29-1 combines with J gene TRBJ2-7, with 9 bases lining up with TRBD1. J lost 9 bases, V lost 6 bases, and 12 bases had no gene match. Germline V lookup: CDR1 SQVTM, CDR2 ANQGSEA. The CDR3 is 13 amino acids. The DNA of the CDR3 is TGCAGCGTCCTCACAGGGGGCGCCCTCGGGCAGTACTTC. Amino acid sequence: CSVLTGGALGQYF.

This chain joins TRBV6-5 and TRBJ2-5; a possible D gene is TRBD1 (6 bases). Germline V lookup: CDR1 MNHEY, CDR2 SVGAGI. V lost 0 bases and J lost 9, with 17 bases in between. The CDR3 covers 15 residues. This CDR3 is CASSYSRQARPAQYF. The CDR3 DNA is TGTGCCAGCAGTTACTCACGACAGGCGAGGCCGGCCCAGTACTTC.

This clone was seen only a few times. The rearrangement uses TRBV5-6 and TRBJ2-7; 8 nucleotides agree with TRBD1. With V trimmed by 4 bases and J by 6 bases, 6 bases remained unmatched. This CDR3 has 13 amino acids. Per germline, CDR1 SGHDT and CDR2 YYEEEE. DNA for the CDR3: TGTGCCAGCAGCGCCGGGACAGGCATCGAGCAGTACTTC. Its protein is CASSAGTGIEQYF.

The rearrangement joins TRBV2 to TRBJ2-7; 7 bases map to TRBD1. V gave up 4 bases and J gave up 1 base; unmatched junction bases: 10. Germline V gene data show CDR1 as SNHLY and CDR2 as FYNNEI. This CDR3 is built from 16 residues. This CDR3 is CASSGGLGTASYEQYF. CDR3 bases: TGTGCCAGCAGTGGAGGCCTCGGGACAGCGTCCTACGAGCAGTACTTC.